This is a list of T cell receptor beta chains from one sample in a study of OX40 agonist ivuxolimab in advanced cancers. Clones were sequenced by immunoSEQ multiplex PCR, and TCRdb holds only the in-frame ones, with some missing. Of around 33,000 clones in the sample, roughly 84% were seen once. The input for sequencing was CD4+ or CD8+ T cells sorted from blood, taken in a trial of the OX40 agonist ivuxolimab. The receptor set was obtained from an adult with an advanced solid tumor such as melanoma, head and neck, liver or kidney cancer. CDR3s include the opening cysteine and the closing phenylalanine or tryptophan. The D gene is left open where the match is weak. Not all rows give a size; the values are once, few, many and, for expanded clones, a class.

.	TRBJ1-2	TRBV28	.	TGTGCCAGCAGTCCCCAATTGGACAGCTACACCTTC	CASSPQLDSYTF
.	TRBJ1-1	TRBV10-2	TRBD1	TGCGCCAGCAGGACAGGGGGTACTGAAGCTTTCTTT	CASRTGGTEAFF
.	TRBJ2-1	TRBV7-9	.	TGTGCCAGCAGCTCCCCCGGATCCGGGGCGAGCTCCTACAATGAGCAGTTCTTC	CASSSPGSGASSYNEQFF
.	TRBJ2-5	TRBV7-9	.	TGTGCCAGCAGCTTAGCTGGGTACCAAGAGACCCAGTACTTC	CASSLAGYQETQYF
.	TRBJ1-4	TRBV7-9	.	TGTGCCAGCAGCTCCCGGGGCAGGGGAATTACCGAAAAACTGTTTTTT	CASSSRGRGITEKLFF
.	TRBJ2-7	TRBV28	.	TGTGCCAGCAGTTTAACCGGGCAGGGCGAGCAGTACTTC	CASSLTGQGEQYF
medium-sized	TRBJ2-7	TRBV27	.	TGTGCCAGCAGCCCGGGGTCATCCTACGAGCAGTACTTC	CASSPGSSYEQYF
.	TRBJ1-5	TRBV4-1	.	TGCGCCAGCAGCCAAGATTGGCCGACAAGCTATAGCAATCAGCCCCAGCATTTT	CASSQDWPTSYSNQPQHF
.	TRBJ1-2	TRBV27	TRBD1	TGTGCCAGCAGTTCGCGACAGGGGGGGTTACGAGGCTATGGCTACACCTTC	CASSSRQGGLRGYGYTF
.	TRBJ2-6	TRBV4-3	.	TGCGCCAGCAGCCAAGAGGGGGCAGGAGGGGCCAACGTCCTGACTTTC	CASSQEGAGGANVLTF
.	TRBJ2-2	TRBV5-4	TRBD1	TGTGCCAGCAGCTGGGGGACAGGGGGATGGACCGGGGAGCTGTTTTTT	CASSWGTGGWTGELFF
once	TRBJ1-5	TRBV27	.	TGTGCCAGCAGTCCCTACTCTTTGTGGGGCCCCCAGCATTTT	CASSPYSLWGPQHF
.	TRBJ2-2	TRBV28	TRBD1	TGTGCCAGCAGTTTAGACTTCGGGACAGGGCCCACCGGGGAGCTGTTTTTT	CASSLDFGTGPTGELFF
few	TRBJ1-1	TRBV10-2	.	TGCGCCAGCGGCGGTGGGGTGGGCACTGAAGCTTTCTTT	CASGGGVGTEAFF
.	TRBJ2-2	TRBV7-9	.	TGTGCCAGCAGCTTAGAGTATGCGGGGAACACCGGGAAGCTGTTTTTT	CASSLEYAGNTGKLFF
once	TRBJ2-5	TRBV2	.	TGTGCCAGCAGCGACCCCCAGGGAGGTCAAGAGACCCAGTACTTC	CASSDPQGGQETQYF
.	TRBJ2-3	TRBV11-2	TRBD2	TGTGCCAGCAGCGAAGGGTTAGCGGGGGAAAGAGATACGCAGTATTTT	CASSEGLAGERDTQYF
.	TRBJ2-4	TRBV7-2	TRBD2	TGTGCCAGCAGCTCGGTTGGGGGAGGGGCCAAAAACATTCAGTACTTC	CASSSVGGGAKNIQYF
.	TRBJ2-7	TRBV28	.	TGTGCCAGCAGCGAATTAGTCGACGAGCAGTACTTC	CASSELVDEQYF
few	TRBJ2-1	TRBV28	TRBD2	TGTGCCAGCAGCTTTAAACCGGGACTAGCGGGAGGGAATGTAGACAATGAGCAGTTCTTC	CASSFKPGLAGGNVDNEQFF
.	TRBJ1-1	TRBV5-6	.	TGTGCCAGCAGACCTATCGGGAACACTGAAGCTTTCTTT	CASRPIGNTEAFF
.	TRBJ2-5	TRBV7-6	TRBD1	TGTGCCAGCAGCTGGGACAGGGTTGCAGGCACGGAGACCCAGTACTTC	CASSWDRVAGTETQYF
.	TRBJ1-2	TRBV6-6	TRBD1	TGTGCCAGCAGGACGGGGACAGCCGTCCGGGGCTACACCTTC	CASRTGTAVRGYTF
.	TRBJ2-7	TRBV19	.	TGTGCCAGTAGCGCAGGTACCAGCTCCTACGAGCAGTACTTC	CASSAGTSSYEQYF
.	TRBJ2-3	TRBV13	TRBD2	TGTGCCAGCAGTACACGGGGGGGTAGCACAGATACGCAGTATTTT	CASSTRGGSTDTQYF
.	TRBJ2-5	TRBV2	.	TGTGCCAGCAGTGACCCGCTAGCTTTAGAGGCGGCAACCCAGTACTTC	CASSDPLALEAATQYF
once	TRBJ2-7	TRBV4-1	TRBD2	TGCGCCAGCAGCCCACGCGCGGGACTAGCGGATGCCTACGAGCAGTACTTC	CASSPRAGLADAYEQYF
.	TRBJ1-2	TRBV2	.	TGTGCCAGCAGTGATGTCCCAACGGGGGGATATGGCTACACCTTC	CASSDVPTGGYGYTF
.	TRBJ2-2	TRBV21-1	.	TGTGCCAGCAGCGCTCGGGAGCCCGGGGAGCTGTTTTTT	CASSAREPGELFF
.	TRBJ2-5	TRBV21-1	.	TGTGCCAGCAGCAAATGGGGCAGGGGGCGCCGGGAGACCCAGTACTTC	CASSKWGRGRRETQYF
.	TRBJ1-3	TRBV5-4	.	TGTGCCAGCAGCTTTGCAGGGGGAAACACCATATATTTT	CASSFAGGNTIYF
.	TRBJ2-7	TRBV27	.	TGTGCCAGCAGTTTTAGGGGGACCTACGAGCAGTACTTC	CASSFRGTYEQYF
.	TRBJ2-1	TRBV15	TRBD1	TGTGCCACCAGCAGGGACAGGGGCCTCTACAATGAGCAGTTCTTC	CATSRDRGLYNEQFF
few	TRBJ2-1	TRBV29-1	TRBD2	TGCAGCGTTGAAGATTGGGCTAGCGGGCAGCGCCTCTCCGTCGATGAGCAGTTCTTC	CSVEDWASGQRLSVDEQFF
.	TRBJ1-2	TRBV11-2	TRBD1	TGTGCCAGCAGCTTAACAGGGGAGAGCTATGGCTACACCTTC	CASSLTGESYGYTF
.	TRBJ2-1	TRBV28	.	TGTGCCAGCAGTTTCCTCCTAGATAACAATGAGCAGTTCTTC	CASSFLLDNNEQFF
once	TRBJ2-1	TRBV5-6	.	TGTGCCAGCAGCCGTGGGGCCGATTACAATGAGCAGTTCTTC	CASSRGADYNEQFF
.	TRBJ2-7	TRBV9	TRBD2	TGTGCCAGCAGCCGGAGCGGGGGTCCCTACGAGCAGTACTTC	CASSRSGGPYEQYF
.	TRBJ1-1	TRBV27	TRBD1	TGTGCCAGCAGTTTATCGGGCGGGACAGCCGATGAAGCTTTCTTT	CASSLSGGTADEAFF
.	TRBJ2-5	TRBV9	.	TGTGCCAGCAGCGTAGGGGGTTTGGGGACCCAGTACTTC	CASSVGGLGTQYF
.	TRBJ2-1	TRBV6-6	.	TGTGCCAGCAGTTACGTGGAGGGCCCCTACAATGAGCAGTTCTTC	CASSYVEGPYNEQFF
once	TRBJ2-2	TRBV7-9	.	TGTGCCAGCCCCCCCAACGGCAGGGACACCGGGGAGCTGTTTTTT	CASPPNGRDTGELFF
.	TRBJ2-7	TRBV5-6	.	TGTGCCAGCAGACTTGACAGTTCAGTGTCCTACGAGCAGTACTTC	CASRLDSSVSYEQYF
.	TRBJ1-2	TRBV29-1	.	TGCAGCGTCGTACTGACGGAGAACAACTATGGCTACACCTTC	CSVVLTENNYGYTF
.	TRBJ2-2	TRBV27	.	TGTGCCAGCAGTTTCATGGGGGCCGGGGAGCTGTTTTTT	CASSFMGAGELFF
.	TRBJ1-4	TRBV19	.	TGTGCCAGTAGGGACAGTGCTAATGAAAAACTGTTTTTT	CASRDSANEKLFF
.	TRBJ2-1	TRBV27	.	TGTGCCAGCTTGAGGGTAGGGGGATACAATGAGCAGTTCTTC	CASLRVGGYNEQFF
.	TRBJ2-7	TRBV4-2	TRBD1	TGTGCCAGCAGCCAAGTTCCGGGACAGGGGGCGTACGAGCAGTACTTC	CASSQVPGQGAYEQYF
.	TRBJ2-4	TRBV11-2	.	TGTGCCAGCGTCCAGGAAGGAGACAAAAACATTCAGTACTTC	CASVQEGDKNIQYF
.	TRBJ1-4	TRBV30	TRBD1	TGTGCCTGGAAAGAGGGACAGGGGGCCAAGTTCGAGGACTATGAAAAACTGTTTTTT	CAWKEGQGAKFEDYEKLFF
.	TRBJ1-6	TRBV5-1	.	TGCGCCAGCAGCTTGGAGCCACCTGCGGAAGCCGGAGGGTATAATTCACCCCTCCACTTT	CASSLEPPAEAGGYNSPLHF
few	TRBJ2-7	TRBV4-2	.	TGTGCCAGCAGCCAAGATCTTGGCAGGGGCCGATTTTCCTACGAGCAGTACTTC	CASSQDLGRGRFSYEQYF
.	TRBJ2-3	TRBV7-2	.	TGTGCCAGCAGAGGGCAGGGTCTAGCCCAAATCCGATCAGATACGCAGTATTTT	CASRGQGLAQIRSDTQYF
.	TRBJ2-3	TRBV7-6	.	TGTGCCAGCAGCTCCACGGGAGACGTCACAGATACGCAGTATTTT	CASSSTGDVTDTQYF
.	TRBJ1-2	TRBV6-5	TRBD1	TGTGCCAGCAGTGGAAGGGACAGGTTGGAAAATGGCTACACCTTC	CASSGRDRLENGYTF
.	TRBJ2-7	TRBV6-6	TRBD2	TGCGCCAGTGTTGGGGAGGGGTCCTACGAGCAGTACTTC	CASVGEGSYEQYF
.	TRBJ1-1	TRBV14	TRBD1	TGTGCCAGCAGCCAACGGTTTCTTTTCCCGGCAGGGGGCGGGGGAAATACTGAAGCTTTCTTT	CASSQRFLFPAGGGGNTEAFF
.	TRBJ2-7	TRBV7-9	TRBD2	TGTGCCAGCACTGGGGGGGAGGCGGGCTCCTACGAGCAGTACTTC	CASTGGEAGSYEQYF
.	TRBJ2-1	TRBV28	.	TGTGCCAGCAGTTTAGGTAGCGGATACAATGAGCAGTTCTTC	CASSLGSGYNEQFF
.	TRBJ1-1	TRBV30	.	TGTGCCTGGAGGGAGCTTTCTAAGACTGAAGCTTTCTTT	CAWRELSKTEAFF